This TCR beta chain was documented in a study of sequential checkpoint blockade in melanoma. Study details: Arm A got nivolumab then ipilimumab; arm B the reverse, 1:1. Each arm's sequence ended with maintenance nivolumab.

Repertoires were generated with immunoSEQ multiplex PCR, while TCRdb's copy carries only in-frame clones and drops some. The sample holds some 32,000 clones; about four fifths are singletons and the top ten take approximately 18%. V was pared by 8 bases and J by 8 bases, with 24 bases between. CDR3 length: 16 amino acids. Germline CDR1 MGHRA, CDR2 YSYEKL. The treatment was: randomized to nivolumab then ipilimumab (arm A) or the reverse (arm B). Patients had received no earlier DNA-damaging chemotherapy. PBMC sorting kept live CD3+CD8+ cells without CD19 or CD56. This clonotype was obtained from a human donor with melanoma. Sequences were derived from CD8+ T cells sorted from blood (inferred from file names), sampled from a patient given nivolumab and ipilimumab in sequence. The V call is TRBV4-1, the J call TRBJ1-4; D not resolved. Here the CDR3 reads CASSSLGSRRNEKLFF. As DNA, the CDR3 is TGCGCCAGCTCCTCACTAGGATCCCGGCGGAACGAAAAACTGTTTTTT.